The sequence of this TCR beta chain was determined in a study of response to subunit inactivated influenza vaccine. Whole-study results and caveats: The authors put forward the suggestion that each seasonal influenza vaccination may bring in only a limited number of new T cells.

Trimming took off 8 bases at V and 0 bases at J, with 5 bases between the two ends. This CDR3 region has 12 residues. TCRdb itself ran the RT-PCR reads through MiXCR, one entry per CDR3 protein. The top ten clones hold roughly 10% of a sample with 550,000 to 600,000 distinct CDR3 sequences, about an eighth of them seen once. This clonotype was recorded a few times. Its specificity is unknown. The sequence derives from a man in his fifties who received an inactivated influenza vaccine. V gene TRBV12-3 or TRBV12-4 combines with J gene TRBJ1-5; D unclear. The input for sequencing was PBMCs from blood, taken on the day of vaccination. The CDR3 sequence: CASRYSNQPQHF. As DNA, the CDR3 is TGTGCCAGCCGGTATAGCAATCAGCCCCAGCATTTT.